This TCR beta chain was retrieved from a study of shared clonotypes between healthy human individuals (dated by TCRdb to 2018 to 2020). Broadly, across the study: Two women and three men aged 18 to 49 years were included in the cohort. Blood TCR repertoires of 5 or 6 healthy adults were deeply sequenced to estimate repertoire size and the extent of clonotype sharing between individuals. Libraries were prepared and TCR repertoires were sequenced by different laboratories using diverse techniques, in order to increase sequencing depth and limit assay-specific biases. Between about 0.9 and 10 billion PBMCs per donor were obtained by leukapheresis. General findings and caveats noted by the study authors: The genetic and exposure-history diversity represented was limited by the small number of donors. Sampling was limited to blood, and TCR repertoires in tissue likely differ from TCR repertoires in blood. Pairwise subsampling indicated that sequencing depth was expected to affect the degree of clonotype sharing among donors.

TCR CDR3 regions were amplified from genomic DNA by multiplex PCR using the deep immunoSEQ assay. For each cell subset, the extracted genomic DNA was distributed evenly across all wells of several immunoSEQ 96-well plates, and each plate served as one replicate. Each replicate PCR for unsorted PBMC received approximately 300 ng genomic DNA, equal to about 30,000 T cell genomes. Ten immunoSEQ deep assay plates were used to sequence the unsorted PBMC genomic DNA. The purified libraries were quantified using a Qubit 3.0 fluorometer, sized with a Bioanalyzer 2100, and then quantified again using the KAPA Library Quantification kit. A separate single-read 150-cycle Illumina NextSeq 550 flow cell was used to sequence each immunoSEQ 96-well plate. In the source study's methods: Because the immunoSEQ output included only junctional sequences and no quality scores, the filtering could not be the same as the filtering used for full-length reads. To assign V/J genes and CDR3, sequences were annotated against IMGT germline references using PyIR, a Python wrapper for IgBLAST v1.9. Reads were removed for weak V/J assignments (E-value above 1e-6), missing CDR3, stop codons, out-of-frame junctions, or ambiguous translated residues. A V3J clonotype was defined by an identical inferred V gene, J gene, and CDR3 amino acid sequence. The percentage overlap between two repertoires was calculated by dividing the number of shared unique clonotypes by the size of the smaller repertoire. Repertoire richness was assessed with RTK rarefaction, the Chao1 estimator, and Recon v2.1 estimates of unobserved clonotypes. As stored in TCRdb, this immuneACCESS dataset retains in-frame rearrangements with V and J assigned. A fraction of the clones does not appear; measured against another copy, unresolved V genes explain less than half of the discrepancy, and the remainder lacks a known reason. That table gives V, J and clone size, and the DNA gave D and trimming. Recorded for this sample are fewer than 600,000 clones; 70% to 80% of them occurred a single time. Over 10% of the sample is taken by the ten largest.

The V end loses 1 base and the J end loses 0 bases, and a stretch of 15 bases separates them. CDR1 and CDR2, looked up from the germline V gene (reference sequence), are SEHNR and FQNEAQ. The cysteine opens and the phenylalanine closes a CDR3 of 17 amino acids. The kept DNA is CDR3 alone, 51 bases in frame from the first base. The sample holds a few counts of this clone. Its antigen specificity is not known. No much larger clonotype is one base removed from it; base qualities were not supplied. Healthy HIV-negative adults with no recently reported acute infections or vaccinations were included as donors. Every donor was a Caucasian adult living in Nashville, Tennessee, USA. For unsorted samples, roughly 81 million PBMCs were counted and genomic DNA was extracted with the QIAamp DNA Blood Mini kit. Blood was obtained by leukapheresis, after which PBMCs were separated by Ficoll-Histopaque density gradient centrifugation and cryopreserved in liquid nitrogen vapor phase.

The receptor was isolated from a woman between 35 and 50 years old in good health. Some clones in this sample may be carry-over from other donors' samples. The sequence joins TRBV7-9 to TRBJ2-5; the D gene lacks a confident call. Source material: PBMCs. The CDR3 is CASSLGWGATNQETQYF. The sequenced DNA: TGTGCCAGCAGCTTAGGGTGGGGTGCGACCAACCAAGAGACCCAGTACTTC.